Below, 30 T cell receptor beta chains from the same sample are listed, as sequenced in a study of blood T cells in healthy people across ages. A J-beta primer mix and a sample-barcoded 5' primer were used in a second PCR of roughly 6 to 12 cycles. MiXCR, run by TCRdb on the 5' RACE reads, gives a single entry per CDR3 protein. The repertoire consists of around 520,000 distinct CDR3 sequences, with 25% to 35% occurring once and the leading ten covering 3% to 4%. Another study also made use of these data, one on T cells of mothers and their children.

Sequencing used blood. Receptor source: a boy aged 2-9 years in good health.

This clonotype was detected only a few times. The genes are TRBV6-1 and TRBJ1-5, with D unclear. Germline lookup yields CDR1 MNHNS and CDR2 SASEGT. The CDR3 is 13 residues long. The V and J ends lost 7 bases and 3 bases respectively, with 10 bases between them. CDR3 protein: CASNDGYNQPQHF. Written as DNA, the CDR3 is TGTGCCAGCAACGACGGGTACAATCAGCCCCAGCATTTT.

The chain couples TRBV7-9 to TRBJ2-6, with D possibly TRBD1 on 5 matching bases. V was clipped by 4 bases and J by 3 bases, with 19 bases between them. The CDR3 contains 18 residues. CDR1 and CDR2 (germline): SEHNR, FQNEAQ (reference sequence). CDR3 amino acids: CASSSTRATRHGANVLTF. The CDR3 coding sequence is TGTGCCAGCAGCTCCACCAGGGCGACCCGCCATGGGGCCAACGTCCTGACTTTC.

This clonotype came up once. The chain links TRBV9 to TRBJ2-1; D remains ambiguous. This CDR3 is built from 16 residues. The V gene lost 0 bases and the J gene lost 1 base, with 11 bases spanning the gap. In germline, CDR1 is SGDLS, CDR2 YYNGEE. CDR3 coding DNA: TGTGCCAGCAGCGTAGTGGTGGGCCGATCCTACAATGAGCAGTTCTTC. Translated: CASSVVVGRSYNEQFF.

The V call is TRBV5-6, the J call TRBJ2-1; 9 bases are a match to TRBD2. Germline loops: CDR1 SGHDT, CDR2 YYEEEE. Losses at the gene ends were 6 bases for V and 9 bases for J; bases not matched to a gene: 16. CDR3 length: 16 amino acids. CDR3 sequence (DNA): TGTGCCAGCAACCTCATGACTCAGCGGGAGGACAGTGAGCAGTTCTTC. This sequence encodes CASNLMTQREDSEQFF.

This chain joins TRBV20-1 and TRBJ2-5, with 9 nucleotides matching TRBD2. The DNA end is a closer match to TRBJ2-7, so the J assignment may be wrong. The CDR3 is 14 amino acids. Germline V gene data show CDR1 as DFQATT and CDR2 as SNEGSKA (reference sequence). Written as DNA, the CDR3 is TGCAGTGCTACCGGGACTAGCAGACTCTACGAGCAGTACTTC. Encoded protein: CSATGTSRLYEQYF.

This clonotype appeared a few times. The genes are TRBV6-6 and TRBJ2-5; 13 bases line up with TRBD2. With 2 bases clipped from V and 5 bases from J, the junction kept 2 bases outside the gene matches. This CDR3 is 15 amino acids long. Germline V gene data show CDR1 as MNHNY and CDR2 as SVGAGI (reference sequence). CDR3 sequence: CASSYRTSGSETQYF. CDR3 coding DNA: TGTGCCAGCAGTTACCGGACTAGCGGGAGCGAGACCCAGTACTTC.

The chain uses TRBV18 and TRBJ2-1; 7 nucleotides agree with TRBD2. Trimming cost V 5 bases and J 5 bases; bases outside gene matches: 9. This CDR3 contains 15 residues. Germline CDR1 is KGHSH and CDR2 is LQKENI. This CDR3 is CASSDGTKGNNEQFF. The CDR3 nucleotides are TGTGCCAGCTCAGACGGGACTAAGGGCAACAATGAGCAGTTCTTC.

The chain couples TRBV28 to TRBJ1-5; 7 positions agree with TRBD1. CDR3 size: 13 residues. V was pared by 9 bases and J by 5 bases, with 7 bases of the junction left unmatched. Germline V gene lookup returns CDR1 MDHEN and CDR2 SYDVKM. The CDR3 nucleotides are TGTGCCAGTATCGACAGGGTCGATCAGCCCCAGCATTTT. Translating gives CASIDRVDQPQHF.

The chain employs TRBV10-3 and TRBJ2-1; a possible D gene is TRBD1 (6 bases). CDR1 ENHRY and CDR2 SYGVKD come from the germline V gene. The CDR3 sequence is 15 residues long. Trimming stripped 4 bases from V and 0 bases from J, with 10 bases between. The CDR3 nucleotides are TGTGCCATCAGTGGAACAGGGAGCTCCTACAATGAGCAGTTCTTC. Residues: CAISGTGSSYNEQFF.

The chain carries TRBV9 and TRBJ2-4, with D perhaps matching TRBD1 or TRBD2 (5 bases each). The V gene lost 0 bases and the J gene lost 3 bases, with 13 bases spanning the gap. Germline V CDR1 and CDR2: SGDLS, YYNGEE. The CDR3 sequence is 16 residues long. The DNA of the CDR3 is TGTGCCAGCAGCGTAGCCGGGACCTCGGGCAAAAACATTCAGTACTTC. Residues: CASSVAGTSGKNIQYF.

The rearrangement joins TRBV7-9 to TRBJ2-1; D is unresolved. The end of the DNA fits TRBJ2-7 better, so the J call may be wrong. Germline-derived CDR1 and CDR2 are SEHNR and FQNEAQ (reference sequence). CDR3 length: 13 amino acids. The CDR3, as DNA: TGTGCCAGCAGCTCCCCGCTCGCCAGCGAGCAGTACTTC. Amino acids: CASSSPLASEQYF.

This sequence joins TRBV29-1 and TRBJ2-5, with 8 bases aligning to TRBD1. The J call is uncertain, as TRBJ2-1 better fits the DNA end. Germline V gene sequence: CDR1 SQVTM, CDR2 ANQGSEA. The CDR3 sequence is 13 residues long. The CDR3 here is CSADREVGNEQFF. The CDR3 DNA sequence: TGCAGCGCGGACAGGGAAGTTGGCAATGAGCAGTTCTTC.

This clonotype was seen only once. The chain couples TRBV5-5 to TRBJ2-5; possibly TRBD1 for D (6 bases). Per the germline V gene, CDR1 is SGHKS and CDR2 is YYEKEE (reference sequence). V lost 0 bases and J 2 bases, leaving 11 bases between the germline ends. This CDR3 has 15 residues. CDR3 sequence reads: CASSLDTGSQETQYF. The CDR3 nucleotides read TGTGCCAGCAGCTTGGATACAGGGTCACAAGAGACCCAGTACTTC.

This chain uses TRBV6-1 with TRBJ2-1; weak D call: TRBD2 (7 bases). The V gene lost 8 bases and the J gene lost 7 bases, with 21 bases spanning the gap. The CDR3 consists of 15 residues. Germline loops: CDR1 MNHNS, CDR2 SASEGT. The DNA of the CDR3 is TGTGCCAGCCTCGCGGGACGGGGGGCAGAGAATGAGCAGTTCTTC. Its translation: CASLAGRGAENEQFF.

The chain is built from TRBV12-3 or TRBV12-4 and TRBJ2-7; D is undetermined. The CDR3 is 15 residues long. V gave up 5 bases and J gave up 3 bases, with 17 bases separating them. CDR3 sequence (DNA): TGTGCCAGCAGTGGAAGTTGGCCAGCGAACTACGAGCAGTACTTC. The encoded protein is CASSGSWPANYEQYF.

The chain recombines TRBV9 with TRBJ2-1; TRBD2 matches at 9 bases. The tail of the sequence fits TRBJ2-5 better, so the J call may be wrong. CDR3 size: 15 residues. From germline, CDR1 is SGDLS and CDR2 YYNGEE. CDR3 amino acids: CASSVGGGRVETQYF. CDR3 nucleotides: TGTGCCAGCAGCGTAGGTGGCGGGAGGGTGGAGACCCAGTACTTC.

This clonotype was detected only a few times. J is TRBJ2-7 and V is TRBV2; 9 bases are shared with TRBD2. Germline CDR1 SNHLY, CDR2 FYNNEI. This CDR3 contains 18 residues. With 6 bases clipped from V and 3 bases from J, the junction kept 18 bases outside the gene matches. CDR3 amino acids: CASRAGTSFTFHHYEQYF. The DNA for the CDR3 is TGTGCCAGCAGAGCCGGGACTAGCTTTACTTTCCACCACTACGAGCAGTACTTC.

This clonotype was observed a handful of times. The CDR3 region is CASSSLAGGDNEQFF. The CDR3 DNA reads TGCGCCAGCAGTTCACTAGCGGGAGGAGACAATGAGCAGTTCTTC. This chain connects TRBV5-1 to TRBJ2-5, with 12 nucleotides matching TRBD2. The J call is in doubt because the DNA end fits TRBJ2-1 better. This CDR3 is 15 amino acids long. Germline V lookup: CDR1 SGHRS, CDR2 YFSETQ.

This clonotype came up a few times. The chain is built from TRBV18 and TRBJ2-3, with TRBD2 matching over 9 bases. V shed 1 base and J 5 bases; nucleotides not matched to a gene: 13. The V gene's germline CDR1 is KGHSH and CDR2 LQKENI. CDR3 size: 18 residues. The CDR3 DNA follows: TGTGCCAGCTCACCACATGCTCCGACTAGCGGTCGAGGAGATACGCAGTATTTT. Protein: CASSPHAPTSGRGDTQYF.

The V gene is TRBV2, the J gene TRBJ2-2; 7 bases fit TRBD2. Trimming took 6 bases from V and 6 from J; bases not matched to a gene: 7. The germline V gene encodes CDR1 SNHLY and CDR2 FYNNEI. The CDR3 has 14 residues. CDR3 region: CASRRAGPAGELFF. The CDR3 DNA reads as TGTGCCAGCAGAAGAGCGGGGCCGGCCGGGGAGCTGTTTTTT.

This clonotype has just a few counts. This chain links TRBV9 with TRBJ2-1; tentatively, D is TRBD1 or TRBD2 (5 bases each). Trimming stripped 3 bases from V and 4 bases from J, with 11 bases between. CDR1 is SGDLS, CDR2 YYNGEE, per germline. The CDR3 length is 14 residues. The CDR3: CASSAGLGYNEQFF. The CDR3 region has the DNA TGTGCCAGCAGCGCGGGGCTCGGGTACAATGAGCAGTTCTTC.

This clonotype has more than one count but fewer than ten. The J gene is TRBJ2-5, the V gene TRBV2, with no clear D. The J call is in doubt because the DNA end fits TRBJ2-7 better. Germline V lookup: CDR1 SNHLY, CDR2 FYNNEI. This CDR3 spans 14 amino acids. CDR3 sequence: CASSVRQASYEQYF. The CDR3 nucleotides read TGTGCCAGCAGTGTGAGGCAGGCTTCCTACGAGCAGTACTTC.

This chain joins TRBV9 and TRBJ2-3; 9 positions agree with TRBD2. Germline values: CDR1 SGDLS, CDR2 YYNGEE. With V trimmed by 0 bases and J by 6 bases, 8 bases remained unmatched. This CDR3 is built from 16 residues. DNA for the CDR3: TGTGCCAGCAGCGTAGTGGCTAGCGGGGCGGTGGATACGCAGTATTTT. It codes for CASSVVASGAVDTQYF.

The gene calls are TRBV9 and TRBJ1-2; D is uncertain. This CDR3 has 15 residues. Germline V gives CDR1 SGDLS, CDR2 YYNGEE. Trimming pared 0 bases from V and 0 bases from J, leaving 9 bases between. The CDR3: CASSVGTSPNYGYTF. The CDR3 nucleotides read TGTGCCAGCAGCGTAGGTACCAGCCCTAACTATGGCTACACCTTC.

The gene calls are TRBV10-3 and TRBJ1-2, with D hard to call. Germline CDR1 and CDR2: ENHRY and SYGVKD. The CDR3 length is 12 residues. Trimming stripped 10 bases from V and 5 bases from J, with 14 bases between. The CDR3 DNA is TGTGCCACCCAGACCAGTCGGTATGGCTACACCTTC. Encoded protein: CATQTSRYGYTF.

This clonotype was picked up a small number of times. The genes are TRBV5-1 and TRBJ2-2; tentative D call: TRBD2 (6 bases). Germline CDR1 reads SGHRS; CDR2 reads YFSETQ. The V end was cut by 6 bases, the J end by 2 bases, with 14 bases between. The CDR3 is made up of 15 amino acids. The CDR3 DNA sequence: TGCGCCAGCACCCTTAGCGGCATAAACACCGGGGAGCTGTTTTTT. This sequence encodes CASTLSGINTGELFF. The variable domain in full, completed from reference TRBV5-1 and TRBJ2-2, reads KAGVTQTPRYLIKTRGQQVTLSCSPISGHRSVSWYQQTPGQGLQFLFEYFSETQRNKGNFPGRFSGRQFSNSRSEMNVSTLELGDSALYLCASTLSGINTGELFFGEGSRLTVL.

This clonotype appeared a few times. V is TRBV5-1 and J is TRBJ1-4, with 8 bases that match TRBD1. CDR1 is SGHRS, CDR2 YFSETQ, per germline. The CDR3 runs to 15 residues. Unmatched junction bases numbered 5, after V lost 0 bases and J lost 7 bases. For the CDR3, the DNA is TGCGCCAGCAGCTTGGGGCGGACAGGGTCTGAAAAACTGTTTTTT. It encodes CASSLGRTGSEKLFF.

This rearrangement joins TRBV10-3 to TRBJ1-5; D is ambiguous. The V end lost 8 bases, the J end lost 4 bases, and 18 bases lay between the germline ends. The CDR3 is made up of 15 amino acids. Per the germline V gene, CDR1 is ENHRY and CDR2 is SYGVKD. CDR3 DNA: TGTGCCATCGGACCGGGAGTGGAGGATAATCAGCCCCAGCATTTT. It translates to CAIGPGVEDNQPQHF.

This clonotype was seen a handful of times. The chain recombines TRBV3-1 with TRBJ1-4; a possible D gene is TRBD1 (5 bases). The CDR3 is 17 amino acids. The germline CDR1 and CDR2 sequences are LGHDT and YNNKEL (reference sequence). The ends were cut back, 0 bases at V and 0 bases at J, with 11 bases in the middle. CDR3 in DNA: TGTGCCAGCAGCCAAGATCCTCGACAGTCAACTAATGAAAAACTGTTTTTT. Translating gives CASSQDPRQSTNEKLFF.

A few counts support this clonotype. The J gene is TRBJ1-2, the V gene TRBV29-1; TRBD1 matches 12 bases. Germline V lookup: CDR1 SQVTM, CDR2 ANQGSEA. The CDR3 contains 16 residues. The V segment lost 0 bases and the J segment 8 bases; nucleotides outside the gene matches: 10. CDR3 region: CSVEDLRDRGLGGYTF. The CDR3 coding sequence is TGCAGCGTTGAAGATCTCCGGGACAGGGGGCTGGGAGGCTACACCTTC.